This record looks at one TCR beta chain sequence and its context. These data belong to a study of T-cell memory formation after mild COVID-19. TCRdb re-called the 5' RACE reads through MiXCR, storing one row per CDR3 protein. The sample lists 250,000 to 300,000 distinct CDR3 sequences; 15% to 20% were seen once. CDR3 length equals 15 residues. Unmatched junction bases numbered 7, after V lost 5 bases and J lost 9 bases. Germline CDR1 and CDR2: SGHAT and FQNNGV. The sample taken for sequencing was PBMCs or a T cell subset sorted from them (not recorded which). This clonotype was sampled from a man younger than 30 who had mild COVID-19 (a few samples of this study predate the infection). Cell type and time point are not known. This rearrangement joins TRBV11-2 to TRBJ1-6, with TRBD1 matching 10 bases. The CDR3 DNA reads TGTGCCAGCAGCCCGGTGAGGGACAGGGGTTCACCCCTCCACTTT. Translating gives CASSPVRDRGSPLHF.